This paragraph covers one T cell receptor beta chain sequence. The antigen remains undetermined. Germline CDR1 is SEHNR and CDR2 is FQNEAQ (reference sequence). J gave up 6 bases and V 4 bases, and 9 bases lay outside the gene matches. The CDR3 length is 16 residues. The source of the sample is a study of post-analysis software for immune sequencing data. Unique molecular identifiers featured in each of the TCR beta cDNA libraries. Using its own MiXCR run on the PCR reads, TCRdb lists one record per CDR3 protein. The sample yields hundreds of thousands of distinct CDR3 sequences, nearly 45% seen once. General study points: Roughly five TRBV segments occurring more often in patients than controls included TRBV5-6, TRBV5-1 and TRBV20-1.

This sequence originates from a girl aged 10 to 17 with multiple sclerosis. Source material: blood. The rearrangement uses TRBV7-9 and TRBJ2-1, with TRBD2 matching over 10 bases. The CDR3 DNA reads TGTGCCAGCAGCTGGGTGGCTAGCGGGAGCATCAATGAGCAGTTCTTC. Translated: CASSWVASGSINEQFF.